This T cell receptor beta chain was profiled in a study of OX40 agonist ivuxolimab in advanced cancers. Study as a whole: From 23 to 79 years was the age range, with a mean of about 56 years, and nearly 85% were male.

Study results and limitations: CD8+ T cells averaged more expanded clones than CD4+.

To note about this clone: What it binds is unknown.

CDR3 length: 16 amino acids. Germline V gene data show CDR1 as SGHDT and CDR2 as YYEEEE. V lost 0 bases to trimming and J lost 4 bases; unmatched junction nucleotides: 7. TCRdb keeps only in-frame clones here, not all; method: immunoSEQ multiplex PCR. The repertoire holds about 92,000 clones, with under 85% as singletons. This receptor was taken from an adult with an advanced solid tumor such as melanoma, head and neck, liver or kidney cancer. The chain recombines TRBV5-6 with TRBJ2-3; 8 nucleotides align to TRBD2. The sample in question was CD4+ or CD8+ T cells sorted from blood, obtained in a trial of the OX40 agonist ivuxolimab. CDR3: CASSLGRGLEADTQYF. The DNA of the CDR3 is TGTGCCAGCAGCTTGGGGCGGGGACTAGAGGCAGATACGCAGTATTTT.